These 29 T cell receptor beta chains originate from one sample sequenced in a study of blood T cell repertoires in COVID-19. Sequencing used immunoSEQ multiplex PCR; TCRdb keeps in-frame clones, though not all of them. The sample lists 150,000 to 200,000 clones; approximately 90% were seen once. Source material: peripheral blood. The receptor set was obtained from a woman of 80 years or more in a cohort sampled during active or convalescent COVID-19.

The rearrangement uses TRBV5-4 and TRBJ1-2; TRBD1 might be the D (5 bases). CDR3 length: 14 amino acids. CDR1 is SGHNT and CDR2 is YYREEE in the germline V gene (reference sequence). The V and J ends lost 1 base and 8 bases respectively, with 15 bases between them. CDR3 DNA sequence: TGTGCCAGCAGCTTGAAGTTGCAGGGTGGAGGCTACACCTTC. Its translation: CASSLKLQGGGYTF.

The J gene is TRBJ1-2, the V gene TRBV2, with D possibly being TRBD1 (6 bases). V lost 6 bases and J lost 5, with 13 bases in between. Germline lookup yields CDR1 SNHLY and CDR2 FYNNEI. This CDR3 has 13 residues. CDR3 nucleotides: TGTGCCAGCAGGGGGACAAGGTGGTATGGCTACACCTTC. It is translated as CASRGTRWYGYTF. The entire variable domain, with the rest obtained from reference TRBV2 and TRBJ1-2, is as follows: EPEVTQTPSHQVTQMGQEVILRCVPISNHLYFYWYRQILGQKVEFLVSFYNNEISEKSEIFDDQFSVERPDGSNFTLKIRSTKLEDSAMYFCASRGTRWYGYTFGSGTRLTVV.

The chain recombines TRBV6-6 with TRBJ2-5; 12 nucleotides agree with TRBD2. The CDR3 length is 16 residues. Germline CDR1 is MNHNY and CDR2 is SVGAGI (reference sequence). V was clipped by 9 bases and J by 4 bases; unmatched bases: 12. CDR3 coding DNA: TGTGCCAGTTTCCCGGCTAGCGGGGGGGCCTTAGAGACCCAGTACTTC. Its protein product is CASFPASGGALETQYF.

This chain joins TRBV27 and TRBJ1-4; possible D gene TRBD1, 5 bases. The CDR3 runs 16 residues. The ends were cut back, 1 base at V and 5 bases at J, with 14 bases in the middle. Per the germline V gene, CDR1 is MNHEY and CDR2 is SMNVEV (reference sequence). CDR3 in DNA: TGTGCCAGCAGTTTATACGCGGGGGAGGGGAATGAAAAACTGTTTTTT. This translates into CASSLYAGEGNEKLFF.

The J gene is TRBJ1-6, the V gene TRBV3-1 (or the pseudogene TRBV3-2), with D tentatively TRBD1 (5 bases). V was clipped by 8 bases and J by 10 bases, with 12 bases between them. The length of the CDR3 is 12 residues. CDR1 and CDR2 (germline): LGHDT, YNNKEL (reference sequence). Written as DNA, the CDR3 is TGTGCCAGCGGAAGGGGCCGCTCACCCCTCCACTTT. Translated: CASGRGRSPLHF.

The chain combines TRBV2 with TRBJ1-2; D not certain. CDR3 length: 14 amino acids. Germline CDR1 reads SNHLY; CDR2 reads FYNNEI. Between the trimmed V and J ends, which lost 4 bases and 4 bases, there was a span of 13 bases. The CDR3, as DNA: TGTGCCAGCAGTGTTCGGGTCGGGTTCTATGGCTACACCTTC. It yields the protein CASSVRVGFYGYTF.

In regard to this clone: The same CDR3 arises from other DNA sequences in this sample as well. The V gene is TRBV5-4, the J gene TRBJ2-2; possible D gene TRBD1, 6 bases. CDR3 length: 15 residues. The germline V and J ends were trimmed by 2 bases and 0 bases, with 8 bases remaining between them. Germline values: CDR1 SGHNT, CDR2 YYREEE (reference sequence). Here the CDR3 DNA reads TGTGCCAGCAGCTTAGGACAGTCGAACACCGGGGAGCTGTTTTTT. Residues: CASSLGQSNTGELFF.

V is TRBV25-1 and J is TRBJ2-2, with 9 bases lining up with TRBD1. The ends lost 3 bases at V and 2 bases at J; junction bases unmatched: 4. CDR1 and CDR2 (germline): MGHDK, SYGVNS. This CDR3 spans 16 amino acids. CDR3 loop: CASSDPGQGNTGELFF. The CDR3 bases are TGTGCCAGCAGTGATCCGGGACAGGGTAACACCGGGGAGCTGTTTTTT.

In its sample, this clone was seen once. The CDR3 protein is CAIRGTSGSGGNEQFF. CDR3 coding DNA: TGTGCCATCAGGGGGACTAGCGGGAGTGGGGGAAATGAGCAGTTCTTC. This chain uses TRBV10-3 with TRBJ2-1, with 14 bases fitting TRBD2. CDR3 length: 16 amino acids. The V segment lost 6 bases and the J segment 7 bases; nucleotides outside the gene matches: 8. From germline, CDR1 is ENHRY and CDR2 SYGVKD.

In nucleotides, the CDR3 is TGCGCCAGCAGCCTTCACTCCTCACAGGTTCCCTGGGATCAGCCCCAGCATTTT. Amino acids: CASSLHSSQVPWDQPQHF. The chain joins TRBV4-1 to TRBJ1-5, with D possibly being TRBD1 (5 bases). Germline V lookup: CDR1 MGHRA, CDR2 YSYEKL. Trimming shortened V by 4 bases and J by 5 bases, and 24 bases separated the two germline ends. This CDR3 contains 18 residues.

V gene TRBV7-9 combines with J gene TRBJ1-1, with D unclear. The germline V gene has CDR1 SEHNR and CDR2 FQNEAQ (reference sequence). The CDR3 consists of 13 residues. Trimming shortened V by 1 base and J by 7 bases, and 10 bases separated the two germline ends. Here the CDR3 reads CASSLGLVDEAFF. The DNA for the CDR3 is TGTGCCAGCAGCTTAGGGCTGGTCGATGAAGCTTTCTTT.

The gene calls are TRBV5-1 and TRBJ1-1, with 8 positions matching TRBD1. The J segment lost 1 base and the V segment lost 4 bases, leaving 3 bases of the junction unmatched. Germline assignment: CDR1 SGHRS and CDR2 YFSETQ. The CDR3 has 14 amino acids. CDR3 nucleotides: TGCGCCAGCAGCGCAGGGGGCGCGAACACTGAAGCTTTCTTT. It codes for CASSAGGANTEAFF.

This chain uses TRBV2 with TRBJ1-2; TRBD1 matches at 8 bases. The V segment lost 4 bases and the J segment 7 bases; nucleotides outside the gene matches: 11. Germline lookup yields CDR1 SNHLY and CDR2 FYNNEI. The CDR3 contains 15 residues. The CDR3 nucleotides read TGTGCCAGCAGTGTTCCCCGAGACAGGGGTTTTGGCTACACCTTC. Its translation is CASSVPRDRGFGYTF.

The V and J genes are TRBV4-3 and TRBJ1-2; the match to TRBD1 covers 10 bases. Germline V gene lookup returns CDR1 LGHNA and CDR2 YSLEER. This CDR3 is built from 15 residues. The V segment lost 4 bases and the J segment 4 bases; nucleotides outside the gene matches: 6. CDR3: CASSRGQGGSYGYTF. For the CDR3, the DNA is TGCGCCAGCAGCCGAGGACAGGGGGGAAGCTATGGCTACACCTTC.

The chain couples TRBV18 to TRBJ2-5; 8 nucleotides line up with TRBD1. Trimming took 3 bases from V and 0 from J; bases not matched to a gene: 12. This CDR3 is built from 18 residues. Germline V CDR1 and CDR2: KGHSH, LQKENI. CDR3: CASSPLSGGFFDQETQYF. CDR3 DNA sequence: TGTGCCAGCTCACCCCTTTCAGGGGGCTTTTTTGACCAAGAGACCCAGTACTTC.

The genes are TRBV6-4 and TRBJ2-1, with a possible D match to TRBD2 (6 bases). Trimming took 5 bases from V and 0 from J, leaving 11 bases between them. CDR3 length equals 15 residues. Germline V lookup: CDR1 MRHNA, CDR2 SNTAGT. The CDR3 DNA reads as TGTGCCAGCAGTCCGGGGGACTCCTCCTACAATGAGCAGTTCTTC. Its translation: CASSPGDSSYNEQFF.

The chain uses TRBV28 and TRBJ2-1, with 7 bases that match TRBD2. CDR3 size: 16 residues. CDR1 is MDHEN, CDR2 SYDVKM, per germline. Unmatched junction bases numbered 12, after V lost 6 bases and J lost 4 bases. CDR3 region: CASSHTSARGYNEQFF. CDR3 sequence (DNA): TGTGCCAGCAGCCATACTAGCGCGCGGGGTTACAATGAGCAGTTCTTC. The full variable domain, completed using reference TRBV28 and TRBJ2-1, is DVKVTQSSRYLVKRTGEKVFLECVQDMDHENMFWYRQDPGLGLRLIYFSYDVKMKEKGDIPEGYSVSREKKERFSLILESASTNQTSMYLCASSHTSARGYNEQFFGPGTRLTVL.

The chain is built from TRBV10-3 and TRBJ2-7; 8 bases map to TRBD2. Germline V gene sequence: CDR1 ENHRY, CDR2 SYGVKD. This CDR3 comprises 16 residues. V was clipped by 0 bases and J by 3 bases; unmatched bases: 7. In DNA form, the CDR3 reads TGTGCCATCAGTGAGTCGGTAGCGGGACCCCTCTACGAGCAGTACGTC. Protein: CAISESVAGPLYEQYV.

The chain carries TRBV6-1 and TRBJ1-1, with 9 bases that match TRBD1. The CDR3 consists of 15 residues. Germline assignment: CDR1 MNHNS and CDR2 SASEGT. After removal of 1 base from V and 5 bases from J, the junction contained 5 bases not matched to a gene. CDR3 sequence: CASSEVGTGHTEAFF. CDR3 sequence (DNA): TGTGCCAGCAGTGAAGTAGGGACAGGGCATACTGAAGCTTTCTTT.

The chain employs TRBV7-9 and TRBJ2-7, with D perhaps matching TRBD2 (7 bases). This CDR3 is built from 16 residues. V was pared by 0 bases and J by 5 bases, with 17 bases between. CDR1 is SEHNR and CDR2 is FQNEAQ in the germline V gene (reference sequence). DNA of the CDR3: TGTGCCAGCAGCTTAGCCGCTGGGGGGGCGGGCCACGAGCAGTACTTC. This encodes CASSLAAGGAGHEQYF. The entire variable domain, with the rest obtained from reference TRBV7-9 and TRBJ2-7, is as follows: DTGVSQNPRHKITKRGQNVTFRCDPISEHNRLYWYRQTLGQGPEFLTYFQNEAQLEKSRLLSDRFSAERPKGSFSTLEIQRTEQGDSAMYLCASSLAAGGAGHEQYFGPGTRLTVT.

This chain connects TRBV24-1 to TRBJ1-3; 7 positions match TRBD1. Losses at the gene ends were 1 base for V and 3 bases for J; bases not matched to a gene: 5. There are 16 residues in the CDR3. Germline loops: CDR1 KGHDR, CDR2 SFDVKD. The CDR3 DNA reads as TGTGCCACCAGTGATTTCGGCAGGGGGAGTGGAAACACCATATATTTT. It translates to CATSDFGRGSGNTIYF.

The chain has TRBV19 and TRBJ1-3; TRBD1 aligns across 10 bases. V lost 5 bases and J lost 0; bases outside the gene matches: 4. The germline V gene encodes CDR1 LNHDA and CDR2 SQIVND (reference sequence). This CDR3 is built from 16 residues. CDR3 DNA: TGTGCCAGTAGTCTCGGGACAGGGGACTCTGGAAACACCATATATTTT. Translated: CASSLGTGDSGNTIYF.

The chain employs TRBV19 and TRBJ2-7, with D perhaps matching TRBD1 (6 bases). Germline loops: CDR1 LNHDA, CDR2 SQIVND (reference sequence). The CDR3 is made up of 15 amino acids. Trimming cost V 6 bases and J 0 bases, with 15 bases left between them. This CDR3 is CASRGGGLSSYEQYF. The CDR3 DNA is TGTGCCAGTAGAGGGGGTGGCCTTAGCTCCTACGAGCAGTACTTC.

The chain is built from TRBV11-2 and TRBJ1-3, with 8 bases aligning to TRBD1. The CDR3 totals 16 residues. Germline CDR1 reads SGHAT; CDR2 reads FQNNGV. J gave up 3 bases and V 5 bases, and 9 bases lay outside the gene matches. CDR3 region: CASSKQGALGGNTIYF. CDR3 coding DNA: TGTGCCAGCAGCAAGCAGGGGGCACTCGGTGGAAACACCATATATTTT. Complete variable domain (other parts from reference TRBV11-2 and TRBJ1-3): EAGVAQSPRYKIIEKRQSVAFWCNPISGHATLYWYQQILGQGPKLLIQFQNNGVVDDSQLPKDRFSAERLKGVDSTLKIQPAKLEDSAVYLCASSKQGALGGNTIYFGEGSWLTVV.

The gene calls are TRBV28 and TRBJ2-7; 7 bases are a match to TRBD1. V lost 5 bases, J lost 3 bases, and 10 bases stayed unmatched. CDR1 is MDHEN, CDR2 SYDVKM, per germline. The CDR3 sequence is 15 residues long. The CDR3 sequence is CASSQTGWRRYEQYF. The DNA of the CDR3 is TGTGCCAGCAGTCAGACAGGGTGGAGGCGCTACGAGCAGTACTTC. Looking up the rest from reference TRBV28 and TRBJ2-7 gives the full variable domain: DVKVTQSSRYLVKRTGEKVFLECVQDMDHENMFWYRQDPGLGLRLIYFSYDVKMKEKGDIPEGYSVSREKKERFSLILESASTNQTSMYLCASSQTGWRRYEQYFGPGTRLTVT.

This clone occurred once. V gene TRBV27 combines with J gene TRBJ1-2; TRBD1 is a possible D gene (6 bases). CDR1 is MNHEY and CDR2 is SMNVEV in the germline V gene (reference sequence). This CDR3 is built from 15 residues. Trimming left V 3 bases short and J 4 bases short, with 15 bases between. This CDR3 reads CASSFGGARGYGYTF. CDR3 nucleotide sequence: TGTGCCAGCAGTTTCGGGGGGGCCCGCGGCTATGGCTACACCTTC.

The chain combines TRBV18 with TRBJ2-7; D is possibly TRBD1 (6 bases). The CDR3 covers 12 residues. The germline CDR1 and CDR2 sequences are KGHSH and LQKENI. Trimming stripped 5 bases from V and 5 bases from J, with 10 bases between. The CDR3 spells CASSVQGNEQYF. CDR3 nucleotide sequence: TGTGCCAGCTCAGTACAGGGAAACGAGCAGTACTTC.

CDR3 in amino acids: CASSSSGQGALNEQYF. In nucleotides, the CDR3 is TGTGCCAGCAGCTCCTCGGGACAGGGGGCATTGAACGAGCAGTACTTC. J is TRBJ2-7 and V is TRBV11-3; the match to TRBD1 covers 12 bases. Germline trimming cut 4 bases from V and 5 bases from J; bases unmatched to any gene: 9. Germline V gene data show CDR1 as SGHNT and CDR2 as YENEEA. CDR3 size: 16 residues. The full variable domain, in which reference TRBV11-3 and TRBJ2-7 provide the parts outside the CDR3, is EAGVVQSPRYKIIEKKQPVAFWCNPISGHNTLYWYLQNLGQGPELLIRYENEEAVDDSQLPKDRFSAERLKGVDSTLKIQPAELGDSAVYLCASSSSGQGALNEQYFGPGTRLTVT.

V gene TRBV24-1 combines with J gene TRBJ1-5; unclear D gene. This CDR3 region has 18 residues. The germline gives CDR1 KGHDR, CDR2 SFDVKD. Trimming took off 1 base at V and 7 bases at J, with 22 bases between the two ends. The CDR3 is CATSDFYESDKPFQPQHF. The CDR3, as DNA: TGTGCCACCAGTGATTTTTATGAGTCCGATAAGCCTTTCCAGCCCCAGCATTTT.